The clone carrying this T cell receptor (beta chain) has just a few counts. The antigen is unknown. This sample was taken from a study of cytomegalovirus exposure and HLA in healthy donors. Study observations and caveats: A list of around 160 TCR beta chains associated with cytomegalovirus was given. Data from an earlier analysis indicated that most TCR beta V segments were productive either about 90% or about 30% of the time. Differences between HLA loci emerged in a later analysis of TCR association rates, with DRB1 most and HLA-C fewest.

PCR involved 60 Vbeta and 13 Jbeta primers. TCRdb's copy holds only in-frame clones and misses some; the assay was immunoSEQ multiplex PCR. The sample shows over 100,000 clones, roughly three fifths of them seen only once. CDR1 LGHNA and CDR2 YSLEER come from the germline V gene. The V end was cut by 4 bases, the J end by 3 bases, with 12 bases between. This CDR3 is built from 14 residues. Sequenced: PBMCs. This clonotype was obtained from a man younger than 30 in good health and CMV-seronegative. This rearrangement joins TRBV4-3 to TRBJ1-1; weak D call: TRBD1 (5 bases). CDR3 loop: CASSPRAGYTEAFF. CDR3 in DNA: TGCGCCAGCAGCCCCAGGGCGGGATACACTGAAGCTTTCTTT.